The 7 T cell receptor beta chains below come from one sample, sequenced in a study of PD-L1 blockade in urothelial cancer (dated 2017 in TCRdb). Libraries were made using the immunoSEQ multiplex PCR assay. The immuneACCESS repertoire file appears here via TCRdb, limited to in-frame rearrangements. These files lack a portion of the clones; in checked studies, under half of the deficit traces to unresolved V genes, and the cause of the others is not known. Within this sample are roughly 50,000 clones, with 85% of them counted one time only. In total, the top ten clones hold 15% to 19% of the sample. What this sample's time point label stands for: pretreatment peripheral blood. The input for sequencing was PBMCs, taken around atezolizumab (anti-PD-L1) treatment. These receptors were obtained from a man aged 65-85 years with urothelial cancer.

The rearrangement uses TRBV18 and TRBJ1-5; 7 bases align to TRBD1. With V trimmed by 6 bases and J by 4 bases, 12 bases remained unmatched. This CDR3 spans 16 amino acids. From germline, CDR1 is KGHSH and CDR2 LQKENI. CDR3 in DNA: TGTGCCAGCTCGCCAACTGGACAGGCCCAAAATCAGCCCCAGCATTTT. Encoded protein: CASSPTGQAQNQPQHF.

The V call is TRBV10-3, the J call TRBJ2-7; 8 bases align to TRBD2. The CDR3 consists of 16 residues. Per germline, CDR1 ENHRY and CDR2 SYGVKD. J gave up 2 bases and V 0 bases, and 6 bases lay outside the gene matches. CDR3 in DNA: TGTGCCATCAGTGAGTCGAGTAGCGGGGTACCCTACGAGCAGTACTTC. Protein sequence: CAISESSSGVPYEQYF.

The rearrangement links TRBV28 to TRBJ2-1, with D perhaps matching TRBD2 (6 bases). Germline values: CDR1 MDHEN, CDR2 SYDVKM. The ends were cut back, 6 bases at V and 0 bases at J, with 21 bases in the middle. The CDR3 runs 18 residues. CDR3 region: CASSPLPGLRSSYNEQFF. DNA for the CDR3: TGTGCCAGCAGCCCACTCCCGGGACTCAGAAGCTCCTACAATGAGCAGTTCTTC. The variable domain in full, with the rest retrieved from reference TRBV28 and TRBJ2-1, is DVKVTQSSRYLVKRTGEKVFLECVQDMDHENMFWYRQDPGLGLRLIYFSYDVKMKEKGDIPEGYSVSREKKERFSLILESASTNQTSMYLCASSPLPGLRSSYNEQFFGPGTRLTVL.

The V and J genes are TRBV11-2 and TRBJ1-2; D remains unclear. Trimming took 0 bases from V and 6 from J, leaving 14 bases between them. CDR1 and CDR2 from the germline V gene are SGHAT and FQNNGV. The CDR3 is made up of 15 amino acids. CDR3 DNA sequence: TGTGCCAGCAGCTTAGATTGGTCCCTTACGGATGGCTACACCTTC. Amino acid sequence: CASSLDWSLTDGYTF. The complete variable domain, with remaining parts taken from reference TRBV11-2 and TRBJ1-2, reads EAGVAQSPRYKIIEKRQSVAFWCNPISGHATLYWYQQILGQGPKLLIQFQNNGVVDDSQLPKDRFSAERLKGVDSTLKIQPAKLEDSAVYLCASSLDWSLTDGYTFGSGTRLTVV.

At least ten counts were recorded for this clone. This rearrangement joins TRBV19 to TRBJ2-2; perhaps TRBD1 as D (6 bases). The germline V and J ends were trimmed by 4 bases and 3 bases, with 6 bases remaining between them. Germline V gene sequence: CDR1 LNHDA, CDR2 SQIVND (reference sequence). The CDR3 covers 13 residues. The CDR3 region has the DNA TGTGCCAGTAGTACAGGGGACACCGGGGAGCTGTTTTTT. This sequence encodes CASSTGDTGELFF.

The rearrangement uses TRBV5-1 and TRBJ2-1, with 9 bases fitting TRBD1. With V trimmed by 4 bases and J by 6 bases, 8 bases remained unmatched. In germline, CDR1 is SGHRS, CDR2 YFSETQ. The CDR3 runs 15 residues. The CDR3 protein is CASSHDRGAVNEQFF. The CDR3 region has the DNA TGCGCCAGCAGCCACGACAGGGGGGCAGTCAATGAGCAGTTCTTC.

This clone has a handful of counts. The junction departs from germline at one end; a sequencing error may be responsible. The chain is built from TRBV7-3 and TRBJ2-7; 7 bases match TRBD2. Looked up from germline, CDR1 is SGHTA and CDR2 is FQGTGA. The CDR3 totals 14 residues. The CDR3, as DNA: TGTGCCAGCAGCTTAGGCGGGAGCTCCCACGAGCAGTACTTC. It is translated as CASSLGGSSHEQYF.